The present T cell receptor (beta chain) was sequenced within a study of T cell responses to AZD1222 COVID-19 vaccine. General study points: Baseline testing showed seropositivity in only a handful of AZD1222 recipients. None of the repertoires were sampled until the peak T cell response had passed. CD4 TCRs associated with vaccination spanned spike, dominating at 160-218 and 743-854.

The protocol was immunoSEQ multiplex PCR, while the TCRdb copy is restricted to in-frame clones and leaves out a portion. The profile shows more than 95,000 clones, more than 80% of them singletons. Comments on this clone: Its cognate antigen is unknown.

The ends lost 3 bases at V and 5 bases at J; junction bases unmatched: 4. This CDR3 is 14 amino acids long. CDR1 and CDR2 (germline): MDHEN, SYDVKM. Sequenced material: peripheral blood, taken on day 0 of AZD1222 vaccination. V usage is TRBV28 and J usage is TRBJ2-5; 9 nucleotides align to TRBD2. The sequence was collected from an adult in good health. DNA for the CDR3: TGTGCCAGCAGTTTTAGCGGGAGCTACGAGACCCAGTACTTC. This sequence encodes CASSFSGSYETQYF. Full variable domain (outside the CDR3, taken from reference TRBV28 and TRBJ2-5): DVKVTQSSRYLVKRTGEKVFLECVQDMDHENMFWYRQDPGLGLRLIYFSYDVKMKEKGDIPEGYSVSREKKERFSLILESASTNQTSMYLCASSFSGSYETQYFGPGTRLLVL.